Sequencing of this T cell receptor (beta chain) was carried out in a study of blood T cells in healthy people across ages. Whole-study results and caveats: The study found more naive CD4+ cells and higher diversity in long-lived than aged donors. Higher naive T cell percentage went strongly together with higher TCR beta diversity.

CDR1 is MNHEY and CDR2 is SMNVEV in the germline V gene (reference sequence). The CDR3 contains 14 residues. V was pared by 4 bases and J by 4 bases, with 13 bases between. A second about 6 to 12 cycle PCR used barcoded and J-beta primers. TCRdb re-called the 5' RACE reads with MiXCR, one entry per CDR3 protein. The sample has 780,000 or so distinct CDR3 sequences, about 56% seen once. Concerning this clonotype: The target antigen is unknown.

The clonotype originates from a middle-aged man in good health. Sequencing was done on a sample of blood. This chain links TRBV27 with TRBJ1-2, with D tentatively TRBD1 (5 bases). As DNA, the CDR3 is TGTGCCAGCAGTTCGGCGGGGGGTGCCTATGGCTACACCTTC. Its translation is CASSSAGGAYGYTF.